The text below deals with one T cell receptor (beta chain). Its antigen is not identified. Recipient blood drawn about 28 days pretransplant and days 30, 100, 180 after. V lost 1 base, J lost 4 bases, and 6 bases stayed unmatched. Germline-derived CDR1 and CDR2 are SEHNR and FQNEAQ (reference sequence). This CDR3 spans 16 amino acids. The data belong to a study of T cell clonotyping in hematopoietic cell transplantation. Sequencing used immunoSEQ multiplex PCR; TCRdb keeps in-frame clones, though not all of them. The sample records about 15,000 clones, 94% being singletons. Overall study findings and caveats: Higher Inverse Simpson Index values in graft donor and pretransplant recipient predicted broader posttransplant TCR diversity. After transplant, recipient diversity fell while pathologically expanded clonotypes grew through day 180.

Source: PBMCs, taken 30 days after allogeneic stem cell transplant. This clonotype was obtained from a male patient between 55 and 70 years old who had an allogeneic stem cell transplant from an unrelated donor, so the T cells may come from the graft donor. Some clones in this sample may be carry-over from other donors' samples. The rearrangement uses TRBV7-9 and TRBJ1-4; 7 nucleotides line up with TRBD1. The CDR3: CASSLVMGQYNEKLFF. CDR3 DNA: TGTGCCAGCAGCTTAGTTATGGGACAGTATAATGAAAAACTGTTTTTT.